This TCR beta chain was captured in a study of shared clonotypes between healthy human individuals. Study at large: There were three CD4 naive, three CD4 memory, two CD8 naive and one CD8 memory plates per donor. Overall study results and limits: Larger estimated richness was generally recorded for naive subsets relative to memory subsets.

A CD45RA+ naive subset and a CD45RA-negative memory subset were split from CD4+ cells. V lost 5 bases to trimming and J lost 5 bases, with 16 bases between them. The CDR3 loop spans 14 amino acids. Germline CDR1 reads SGHRS; CDR2 reads YFSETQ. As for this clone: The target antigen is unknown.

Generated by immunoSEQ multiplex PCR, the TCRdb table keeps only in-frame clones and is missing some. The table lists roughly 2 million clones, approximately 94% of them singletons. This clonotype was obtained from a young man in good health. The sequenced sample consisted of naive CD4+ T cells sorted from blood. Subset indicated: CD45RA+ positively selected. The V and J genes are TRBV5-1 and TRBJ2-5, with TRBD1 as a possible D gene (6 bases). CDR3 nucleotide sequence: TGCGCCAGCAGTATAGGGCAGGGGCTGGAGACCCAGTACTTC. Translated, it gives CASSIGQGLETQYF.